This TCR beta chain was sequenced in a study of STAT5B mutations in CD4+ large granular lymphocyte leukemia. Findings of the study overall: Main leukemic clonotypes were patient-specific, but more than 20% appeared at low frequency elsewhere. Data were not HLA-matched across samples. Patient CD4-sorted repertoires looked more clonal than healthy CD4+ repertoires, even without putative leukemic clones.

The assay was immunoSEQ multiplex PCR, and TCRdb's table has in-frame clones only and misses some. The sample includes around 35,000 clones, around 76% of them seen just once. Unmatched junction bases numbered 2, after V lost 3 bases and J lost 3 bases. Per germline, CDR1 LNHDA and CDR2 SQIVND (reference sequence). The CDR3 runs to 14 residues. This clone has only a few counts. As yet, its antigen is unknown. Different DNA sequences within this sample yield the same CDR3. The sequence derives from a human donor in good health. The gene calls are TRBV19 and TRBJ1-1, with TRBD1 matching 9 bases. The sequencing sample was made of CD4+ T cells from blood buffy coats. The CDR3 DNA follows: TGTGCCAGTAGTATCGACAGGGGGGACACTGAAGCTTTCTTT. Translation gives CASSIDRGDTEAFF. The full variable domain, with the rest looked up from reference TRBV19 and TRBJ1-1, is DGGITQSPKYLFRKEGQNVTLSCEQNLNHDAMYWYRQDPGQGLRLIYYSQIVNDFQKGDIAEGYSVSREKKESFPLTVTSAQKNPTAFYLCASSIDRGDTEAFFGQGTRLTVV.